The source of this TCR beta chain is a study of OX40 agonist ivuxolimab in advanced cancers. With regard to the full study: Ivuxolimab was an agonistic, fully human IgG2 monoclonal antibody directed against OX40 (CD134), a costimulatory receptor. Intravenous ivuxolimab was administered to patients every 2 weeks at six dose levels: 0.01, 0.1, 0.3, 1.5, 3 and 10 mg/kg. Of the roughly 50 dose-escalation patients, hepatocellular carcinoma was present in about 20, melanoma in around 15, renal cell carcinoma in 9 and head and neck cancer in 9. The dose-escalation cohort was roughly 83% male with a mean age of 60 years, ranging from 23 to 79. Patients were allowed to have had prior anti-PD-1, anti-PD-L1 or anti-CTLA-4 therapy, and approximately 37% of the dose-escalation patients had been treated with checkpoint inhibitors. Partial responses were achieved by three dose-escalation patients, of whom one had hepatocellular carcinoma and two had cutaneous melanoma. Peripheral TCRbeta sequencing aimed to test whether ivuxolimab altered TCR sequence diversity and caused clonal T-cell expansion. The paper reports the monotherapy dose-escalation portion (N of about 50 patients) of the phase I ivuxolimab trial.

V loses 3 bases of germline sequence and J loses 5 bases, and the interval between the two ends is 8 bases. CDR1 is given as SGHRS and CDR2 as YFSETQ, both from the germline V gene. Taken from cysteine to phenylalanine, the CDR3 has 13 residues. CDR3 DNA only is kept here, 39 bases in frame from base 1. Worth noting for this clone: What this receptor recognizes is not known. Qualities for individual bases were not recorded, and no much larger clone is one base off.

For sequencing of the TCRbeta CDR3 region, genomic DNA was extracted from the sorted cells. The immunoSEQ Assay was used to sequence the TCRbeta CDR3 regions. Held by TCRdb, this immuneACCESS table contains in-frame sequences only and omits some clones. Under half of the omission traces to an unresolved V gene where checked; the cause of the rest is unknown. The sample contains fewer than 100,000 clones, about four fifths of them found a single time. Approximately 0.8% of the sample belongs to the ten largest clones. Study-wide conclusions, independent of this receptor: At doses of 0.1 to 3.0 mg/kg, clonal expansion of both CD4+ and CD8+ T cells in blood was seen between baseline and week 6. After ivuxolimab, more expanded clones were found on average in CD8+ T cells than in CD4+ T cells. In partial responders in the 0.1-3.0 mg/kg groups, normalized peripheral clonal expansion was found to be among the lowest, especially among CD8+ T cells. The antigen specificity of the peripheral T cells that underwent clonal expansion was not determined. Low levels of normalized T-cell clonal expansion were also shown by some nonresponding patients.

The trial excluded patients who had a history of autoimmune disease or who were on systemic immunosuppression. In every dose cohort, peripheral blood was drawn for TCR sequencing at baseline, cycle 4 day 1, and cycle 7 day 1. Samples came from an open-label, multicenter, first-in-human phase I dose-escalation trial of ivuxolimab. Adults with locally advanced or metastatic head and neck squamous cell, hepatocellular, melanoma or renal cell carcinoma were enrolled in the trial. CD4+ and CD8+ T cells were sorted separately from peripheral blood before TCR sequencing. This clonotype originated in an adult with an advanced solid tumor such as melanoma, head and neck, liver or kidney cancer. The sample consisted of CD4+ or CD8+ T cells sorted from blood, taken in a trial of the OX40 agonist ivuxolimab. Recombination connected TRBV5-1 to TRBJ2-2; the D gene cannot be resolved reliably. The DNA sequence follows: TGCGCCAGCAGCTCCACCCCGACCGGGGAGCTGTTTTTT. Its protein product is CASSSTPTGELFF. This CDR3, with the reference TRBV5-1 and TRBJ2-2 proteins standing in past its ends, gives the full variable domain KAGVTQTPRYLIKTRGQQVTLSCSPISGHRSVSWYQQTPGQGLQFLFEYFSETQRNKGNFPGRFSGRQFSNSRSEMNVSTLELGDSALYLCASSSTPTGELFFGEGSRLTVL.